The count of the clone carrying this T cell receptor (beta chain) is one. Trimming took 1 base from V and 3 from J, leaving 10 bases between them. CDR1 is SGHNT and CDR2 is YYREEE in the germline V gene (reference sequence). This CDR3 comprises 15 residues. The entry originates in a study of blood T cell repertoires in COVID-19. Across the study: The analysed material was cDNA or gDNA that came from T cells, B-cell-depleted T cells, or PBMCs.

The assay was immunoSEQ multiplex PCR, and TCRdb's table has in-frame clones only and misses some. The sample gives more than 70,000 clones, 70% to 90% of which show up once; more than 1% is in the top ten. The source is a man older than 75 with active or convalescent COVID-19. This chain uses TRBV5-4 with TRBJ1-4; D not certain. Sequenced: peripheral blood. The CDR3 DNA is TGTGCCAGCAGCTTGATGGGAGGATCTAATGAAAAACTGTTTTTT. Its translation: CASSLMGGSNEKLFF.